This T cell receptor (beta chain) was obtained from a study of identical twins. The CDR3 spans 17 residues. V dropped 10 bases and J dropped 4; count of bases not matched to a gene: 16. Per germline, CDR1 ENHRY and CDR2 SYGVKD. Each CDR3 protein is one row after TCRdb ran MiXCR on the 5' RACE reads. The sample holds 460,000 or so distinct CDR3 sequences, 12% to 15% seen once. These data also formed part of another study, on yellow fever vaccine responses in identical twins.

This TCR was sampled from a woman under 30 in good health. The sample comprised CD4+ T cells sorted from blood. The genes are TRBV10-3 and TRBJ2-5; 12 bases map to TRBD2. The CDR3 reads CATIPLNLAGGRETQYF. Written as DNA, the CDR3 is TGTGCCACCATCCCTCTAAATCTAGCGGGGGGGCGAGAGACCCAGTACTTC.